The sequence of this T cell receptor beta chain was determined in a study of metastatic and nonmetastatic thyroid tumors. Study-level results: It was reportedly found that TCR beta diversity was significantly higher in malignant thyroid tumors than in benign nodules, a difference seen in both blood and tumor samples.

None of the patients had undergone any treatment ahead of thyroid surgery. As processed by the authors: CDR3 was compared across clinicopathological groups, and the resulting differences were used to build a distant-metastasis classifier for papillary thyroid cancer. TCRdb called clones again from the PCR reads with MiXCR. TCRdb's processing, not the study's, gives the V and J calls here. The data contain about 19,000 clones, over 25% of them singletons. Details on this clone: What it recognizes is unknown.

This CDR3 is built from 12 residues. Trimming removed 3 bases at V and 5 bases at J, with 7 bases between. The sequenced material came from adjacent normal tissue. This receptor was identified in a female donor with papillary thyroid cancer or a benign thyroid nodule (not recorded which). Some clones in this sample may be carry-over from other donors' samples. The chain is built from TRBV12-3 or TRBV12-4 and TRBJ1-2, with D maybe TRBD1 (6 bases). The CDR3 DNA reads as TGTGCCAGCAGTTTCCAGGGGTATGGCTACACCTTC. Its translation is CASSFQGYGYTF.